The clone carrying this T cell receptor (beta chain) has just a few counts. The antigen is undetermined. The sample belongs to a study of early T cells in non-severe SARS-CoV-2 infection. Looking at the study overall: With bulk RNA from unsorted whole blood as input, sequencing yielded unpaired chains.

The CDR3 is 14 residues long. Germline lookup yields CDR1 SGDLS and CDR2 YYNGEE. Trimming removed 3 bases at V and 4 bases at J, with 14 bases between. Findings and limits, study-wide: Matching with VDJdb favored anti-spike CD8 responses (missing private and CD4 specificities).

Unique molecular identifiers were added to individual cDNA molecules. TCRdb re-called the 5' RACE reads with MiXCR, one entry per CDR3 protein. Of fewer than 30,000 distinct CDR3 sequences in the sample, 5.1% were seen once. The chain employs TRBV9 and TRBJ2-7, with D tentatively TRBD1 or TRBD2 (6 bases each). Sequenced input: whole blood. This clonotype originated in an adult who was a healthcare worker with PCR-confirmed SARS-CoV-2 infection or an uninfected control (not recorded which). The CDR3 nucleotides read TGTGCCAGCAGCGCTGATAGGGGGGCGTACGAGCAGTACTTC. Residues: CASSADRGAYEQYF.